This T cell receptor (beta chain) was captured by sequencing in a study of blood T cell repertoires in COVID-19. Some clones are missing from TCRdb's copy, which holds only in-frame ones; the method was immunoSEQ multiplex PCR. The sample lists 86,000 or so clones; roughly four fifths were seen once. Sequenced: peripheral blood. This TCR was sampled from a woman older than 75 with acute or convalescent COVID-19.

Here the CDR3 DNA reads TGTGCCAGCAGCTTAAGAGTGGGACAGGAGCCAAACACTGAAGCTTTCTTT. Encoded protein: CASSLRVGQEPNTEAFF. The chain has TRBV7-8 and TRBJ1-1; 8 bases map to TRBD1. CDR3 size: 17 residues. Germline values: CDR1 SGHVS, CDR2 FQNEAQ. V trimming: 2 bases; J trimming: 2 bases; junction bases outside the gene matches: 10.